What follows are 21 T cell receptor beta chains derived from one specimen sequenced in a study of shared clonotypes between healthy human individuals. The protocol was immunoSEQ multiplex PCR, while the TCRdb copy is restricted to in-frame clones and leaves out a portion. The sample records about 380,000 clones, just over 95% being singletons. The material sequenced was memory CD8+ T cells sorted from blood. Regarding subset: CD45RO+ cells pooled with CCR7-negative TemRA cells. Receptors were obtained from a man aged 30 to 45 in good health.

V usage is TRBV5-1 and J usage is TRBJ2-7; 7 bases line up with TRBD1. CDR3 size: 13 residues. V lost 6 bases to trimming and J lost 2 bases; unmatched junction nucleotides: 5. Germline CDR1 and CDR2: SGHRS and YFSETQ. The chain's CDR3 is CASTGTAAYEQYF. CDR3 sequence (DNA): TGCGCCAGCACCGGGACAGCTGCCTACGAGCAGTACTTC.

CDR3 amino acids: CASSLLGSSGNEQFF. Written as DNA, the CDR3 is TGTGCCAGCAGCTTGCTGGGCTCCTCAGGCAATGAGCAGTTCTTC. The chain links TRBV7-8 to TRBJ2-1; D unresolved. The germline CDR1 and CDR2 sequences are SGHVS and FQNEAQ. The CDR3 consists of 15 residues. With 3 bases removed from V and 6 bases from J, the gap between germline ends came to 15 bases.

This clone appeared a few times. The V call is TRBV19, the J call TRBJ2-7; 9 bases agree with TRBD2. The V segment lost 1 base and the J segment 2 bases; nucleotides outside the gene matches: 0. The V gene's germline CDR1 is LNHDA and CDR2 SQIVND (reference sequence). The CDR3 is 14 amino acids. In DNA, the CDR3 is TGTGCCAGTAGTATAGGGACTAGCGCCTACGAGCAGTACTTC. This codes for CASSIGTSAYEQYF.

The genes are TRBV6-1 and TRBJ2-7, with D possibly matching TRBD2 (5 bases). The CDR3 contains 14 residues. Germline V gene data show CDR1 as MNHNS and CDR2 as SASEGT. V dropped 6 bases and J dropped 4 bases, with 16 bases sitting between them. The CDR3 loop is CASRGSFREYEQYF. The CDR3 nucleotides read TGTGCCAGCAGGGGGAGTTTTCGAGAATACGAGCAGTACTTC.

The CDR3 DNA follows: TGTGCCAGCAGTGAAATGGGGGCAGGACGTGAGCAGTTCTTC. Encoded protein: CASSEMGAGREQFF. The chain joins TRBV2 to TRBJ2-1; D may be TRBD1 (6 bases). Deletions cut 2 bases from V and 9 bases from J, with 14 bases between. CDR3 length equals 14 residues. The germline V gene encodes CDR1 SNHLY and CDR2 FYNNEI.

This chain uses TRBV6-1 with TRBJ1-1; D call uncertain. V lost 1 base, J lost 4 bases, and 10 bases lay in between. The germline CDR1 and CDR2 sequences are MNHNS and SASEGT. This CDR3 spans 14 amino acids. CDR3 sequence: CASSEVFRSTEAFF. For the CDR3, the DNA is TGTGCCAGCAGTGAAGTCTTCAGGAGCACTGAAGCTTTCTTT.

This clone appeared a few times. The chain has TRBV6-1 and TRBJ2-7; either TRBD1 or TRBD2 may fit D (6 bases each). CDR1 is MNHNS and CDR2 is SASEGT in the germline V gene. V was shortened by 1 base and J by 4 bases, with 17 bases between the two germline ends. This CDR3 has 16 residues. CDR3 in DNA: TGTGCCAGCAGTGAAGGGGTAGGAGGGGGAGCTTACGAGCAGTACTTC. Amino acids: CASSEGVGGGAYEQYF.

This clone was observed once. CDR3 amino acids: CASSRGVAGEAFF. CDR3 bases: TGCGCCAGCAGCCGAGGTGTAGCGGGTGAAGCTTTCTTT. The V and J genes are TRBV5-1 and TRBJ1-1; D is uncertain. V was clipped by 4 bases and J by 7 bases, with 14 bases between them. This CDR3 spans 13 amino acids. From germline, CDR1 is SGHRS and CDR2 YFSETQ.

This clone was picked up one time. This rearrangement joins TRBV25-1 to TRBJ1-2; TRBD1 might be the D (6 bases). Trimming pared 4 bases from V and 6 bases from J, leaving 15 bases between. Germline V gene data show CDR1 as MGHDK and CDR2 as SYGVNS. The length of the CDR3 is 14 residues. The CDR3 here is CASSGSQQGHGYTF. The CDR3 coding sequence is TGTGCCAGCAGTGGGTCCCAACAGGGCCATGGCTACACCTTC.

This chain joins TRBV29-1 and TRBJ1-2, with D possibly matching TRBD1 (6 bases). V lost 4 bases and J 5 bases, leaving 20 bases between the germline ends. Germline lookup yields CDR1 SQVTM and CDR2 ANQGSEA. CDR3 size: 15 residues. CDR3: CSVAQGLGSAYGYTF. CDR3 DNA sequence: TGCAGCGTTGCGCAGGGGTTGGGCTCTGCATATGGCTACACCTTC. The full variable domain, its missing parts supplied by reference TRBV29-1 and TRBJ1-2, is SAVISQKPSRDICQRGTSLTIQCQVDSQVTMMFWYRQQPGQSLTLIATANQGSEATYESGFVIDKFPISRPNLTFSTLTVSNMSPEDSSIYLCSVAQGLGSAYGYTFGSGTRLTVV.

The chain uses TRBV9 and TRBJ1-2; no clear D. The CDR3 has 12 amino acids. V was pared by 0 bases and J by 7 bases, with 7 bases between. Germline loops: CDR1 SGDLS, CDR2 YYNGEE. The CDR3: CASSVVGGGYTF. CDR3 DNA sequence: TGTGCCAGCAGCGTAGTGGGAGGTGGCTACACCTTC. Full variable domain (rest looked up from reference TRBV9 and TRBJ1-2): DSGVTQTPKHLITATGQRVTLRCSPRSGDLSVYWYQQSLDQGLQFLIQYYNGEERAKGNILERFSAQQFPDLHSELNLSSLELGDSALYFCASSVVGGGYTFGSGTRLTVV.

As concerns this clone: A junction boundary mismatches the germline segment, possibly from a read error. This chain connects TRBV5-6 to TRBJ1-4; D is possibly TRBD1 (6 bases). The CDR3 runs 16 residues. CDR1 SGHDT and CDR2 YYEEEE come from the germline V gene. This CDR3 is CTSSLGQKTTNEKLFF. The CDR3, as DNA: TGTACCAGCAGCTTGGGACAAAAAACAACTAATGAAAAACTGTTTTTT.

The chain is built from TRBV6-5 and TRBJ1-6; D is unresolved. V lost 6 bases and J lost 3, with 9 bases in between. The CDR3 is 14 amino acids. The germline V gene encodes CDR1 MNHEY and CDR2 SVGAGI. For the CDR3, the DNA is TGTGCCAGCAGGCACGGGAGCTATAATTCACCCCTCCACTTT. Its translation: CASRHGSYNSPLHF.

V usage is TRBV23-1 and J usage is TRBJ1-5, with D hard to call. TRBV23-1 is recorded as an ORF, its role being uncertain. This CDR3 spans 17 amino acids. V lost 0 bases and J 2 bases, leaving 14 bases between the germline ends. Written as DNA, the CDR3 is TGCGCCAGCAGTCAATCAGCGGAGCCGGGCGGCAATCAGCCCCAGCATTTT. This sequence encodes CASSQSAEPGGNQPQHF.

This chain connects TRBV15 to TRBJ1-4, with a weak D call TRBD1 (6 bases). Trimming took off 5 bases at V and 8 bases at J, with 9 bases between the two ends. The germline CDR1 and CDR2 sequences are LNHNV and YYDKDF (reference sequence). CDR3 size: 12 residues. This CDR3 reads CATSGRGEKLFF. The CDR3 DNA reads TGTGCCACCAGCGGCAGGGGAGAAAAACTGTTTTTT.

The chain combines TRBV19 with TRBJ2-7, with D possibly matching TRBD2 (6 bases). V lost 5 bases to trimming and J lost 2 bases, with 13 bases between them. This CDR3 comprises 14 residues. The germline CDR1 and CDR2 sequences are LNHDA and SQIVND (reference sequence). For the CDR3, the DNA is TGTGCCAGTAGTCCTTGGTTAGCGGCCTACGAGCAGTACTTC. It specifies CASSPWLAAYEQYF.

V usage is TRBV10-1 and J usage is TRBJ1-1; D unresolved. Germline V CDR1 and CDR2: WNHNN, SYGVQD (reference sequence). V was pared by 6 bases and J by 5 bases, with 10 bases between. The CDR3 loop spans 12 amino acids. CDR3 protein: CASSEGGTEAFF. The CDR3 coding sequence is TGCGCCAGCAGCGAGGGCGGTACTGAAGCTTTCTTT.

The genes are TRBV27 and TRBJ2-5; TRBD2 matches 8 bases. The J call may be in error: the DNA end matches TRBJ2-7 better. The length of the CDR3 is 13 residues. Germline V lookup: CDR1 MNHEY, CDR2 SMNVEV (reference sequence). CDR3 region: CASSWGLAYEQYF. For the CDR3, the DNA is TGTGCCAGCAGTTGGGGACTAGCCTACGAGCAGTACTTC.

V gene TRBV6-1 combines with J gene TRBJ1-5; 8 bases align to TRBD1. The trim removed 5 bases at V and 7 bases at J, leaving 10 bases unmatched. CDR1 and CDR2 from the germline V gene are MNHNS and SASEGT. The CDR3 length is 15 residues. In DNA, the CDR3 is TGTGCCAGCAGTCCGGTCCTTGGACAGGGCCAGCCCCAGCATTTT. Translation: CASSPVLGQGQPQHF.

The rearrangement links TRBV19 to TRBJ2-1, with 14 bases lining up with TRBD2. The CDR3 contains 16 residues. J was trimmed by 7 bases and V by 2 bases; bases with no gene match: 4. Germline V CDR1 and CDR2: LNHDA, SQIVND (reference sequence). The CDR3 nucleotides read TGTGCCAGTAGTATAAACGGACTAGCGGGAGGAAATGAGCAGTTCTTC. This translates into CASSINGLAGGNEQFF.

V is TRBV10-3 and J is TRBJ2-2; 8 nucleotides match TRBD1. This CDR3 region has 14 residues. Germline loops: CDR1 ENHRY, CDR2 SYGVKD. V lost 2 bases to trimming and J lost 4 bases; unmatched junction nucleotides: 0. The CDR3 loop is CAISETGGTGELFF. CDR3 bases: TGTGCCATCAGTGAGACAGGGGGCACCGGGGAGCTGTTTTTT.